The 27 T cell receptor beta chains presented below share a single source sample, sequenced in a study of neoadjuvant anti-PD-1 for oral cavity cancer. The repertoire was sequenced with immunoSEQ multiplex PCR; TCRdb's copy has only in-frame clones and lacks some. The table records around 32,000 clones, about 77% of them present only once. Noted time point: after neoadjuvant nivolumab, at surgical resection. The input for sequencing was PBMCs, taken after nivolumab (anti-PD-1) treatment. The receptors stem from a person aged 35 to 85 with oral cavity squamous cell carcinoma.

The chain combines TRBV21-1 with TRBJ1-1. TRBV21-1 is recorded as a pseudogene. The CDR3 has 15 residues. The CDR3 DNA follows: TGTGCCAGCAGCCCACCTAGATGGGGGGACACTGAAGCTTTCTTT. This translates into CASSPPRWGDTEAFF.

The chain employs TRBV19 and TRBJ1-5; D gene uncertain. V was pared by 7 bases and J by 0 bases, with 19 bases between. Germline CDR1 is LNHDA and CDR2 is SQIVND (reference sequence). The CDR3 spans 17 residues. DNA of the CDR3: TGTGCCAGTACCATAGGGAGGTGGCAGGCTAGCAATCAGCCCCAGCATTTT. Amino acid sequence: CASTIGRWQASNQPQHF.

The chain is built from TRBV28 and TRBJ1-2, with D uncertain. CDR3 length: 11 amino acids. The germline V gene encodes CDR1 MDHEN and CDR2 SYDVKM. Trimming cost V 7 bases and J 2 bases, with 5 bases left between them. CDR3 loop: CASTRNYGYTF. In DNA, the CDR3 is TGTGCCAGCACCCGGAACTATGGCTACACCTTC.

The chain carries TRBV4-3 and TRBJ2-7; 7 bases map to TRBD1. The V and J ends lost 3 bases and 0 bases, in that order; junction bases with no gene match: 5. This CDR3 has 15 residues. The V gene's germline CDR1 is LGHNA and CDR2 YSLEER. CDR3 residues: CASSQYRDSSYEQYF. The DNA of the CDR3 is TGCGCCAGCAGCCAGTACCGGGACAGCTCCTACGAGCAGTACTTC.

This chain links TRBV11-2 with TRBJ1-1, with D possibly being TRBD1 (5 bases). V lost 1 base, J lost 4 bases, and 19 bases lay in between. CDR1 is SGHAT and CDR2 is FQNNGV in the germline V gene. CDR3 length: 17 residues. This CDR3 reads CASSLAGGAGLVTEAFF. In DNA, the CDR3 is TGTGCCAGCAGCTTAGCAGGCGGTGCAGGGTTGGTCACTGAAGCTTTCTTT.

The V call is TRBV20-1, the J call TRBJ2-3, with no clear D. Germline values: CDR1 DFQATT, CDR2 SNEGSKA (reference sequence). Trimming left V 6 bases short and J 5 bases short, with 6 bases between. This CDR3 has 10 amino acids. CDR3 nucleotide sequence: TGCAGTGCCTACATAGATACGCAGTATTTT. Its translation: CSAYIDTQYF.

The J gene is TRBJ2-6, the V gene TRBV5-4; 12 positions agree with TRBD1. Trimming cost V 9 bases and J 4 bases; bases outside gene matches: 11. Germline CDR1 reads SGHNT; CDR2 reads YYREEE (reference sequence). This CDR3 comprises 17 residues. The CDR3 here is CAIRGGQGAFGANVLTF. The CDR3 nucleotides are TGTGCCATCCGCGGGGGACAGGGGGCGTTCGGGGCCAACGTCCTGACTTTC.

The chain is built from TRBV11-2 and TRBJ1-3; no firm D call. This CDR3 spans 11 amino acids. The germline V gene has CDR1 SGHAT and CDR2 FQNNGV. V dropped 3 bases and J dropped 4 bases, with 1 base sitting between them. The CDR3 DNA follows: TGTGCCAGCAGCTTGGGAAACACCATATATTTT. This sequence encodes CASSLGNTIYF.

V and J are TRBV7-9 and TRBJ1-2; D gene ambiguous. The CDR3 totals 16 residues. The V end was cut by 0 bases, the J end by 4 bases, with 15 bases between. Looked up from germline, CDR1 is SEHNR and CDR2 is FQNEAQ (reference sequence). The CDR3 nucleotides are TGTGCCAGCAGCTTAGCCATTGGTCGGAACCCCTATGGCTACACCTTC. It encodes CASSLAIGRNPYGYTF.

This clone is a singleton in its sample. The genes are TRBV4-3 and TRBJ2-3; 9 nucleotides align to TRBD2. Germline V gene sequence: CDR1 LGHNA, CDR2 YSLEER. The V segment lost 1 base and the J segment 4 bases; nucleotides outside the gene matches: 15. This CDR3 contains 19 residues. Written as DNA, the CDR3 is TGCGCCAGCAGCCAAGGAATAGCGGGGGCCTTTCGGGGGGCAGATACGCAGTATTTT. This gives the protein CASSQGIAGAFRGADTQYF.

V usage is TRBV6-1 and J usage is TRBJ2-5; 8 nucleotides agree with TRBD1. The junction had 7 bases not matched to a gene; V was cut back by 5 bases and J by 2 bases. This CDR3 has 15 residues. The V gene's germline CDR1 is MNHNS and CDR2 SASEGT. The CDR3 DNA reads as TGTGCCAGCAGTCGGGACAGGAGAAGACAAGAGACCCAGTACTTC. Residues: CASSRDRRRQETQYF.

The chain links TRBV27 to TRBJ2-7; D possibly corresponds to TRBD1 (5 bases). From germline, CDR1 is MNHEY and CDR2 SMNVEV (reference sequence). Deletions cut 7 bases from V and 3 bases from J, with 16 bases between. This CDR3 is built from 14 residues. CDR3 nucleotides: TGTGCCAGCATGAAAGGCAGGGCCTACTACGAGCAGTACTTC. Its protein is CASMKGRAYYEQYF.

This chain links TRBV5-8 with TRBJ1-2; 11 bases map to TRBD1. The germline V gene encodes CDR1 SGHTS and CDR2 YDEGEE. CDR3 length: 15 amino acids. The J segment lost 5 bases and the V segment lost 0 bases, leaving 3 bases of the junction unmatched. Here the CDR3 reads CASSLGTGGPYGYTF. The CDR3 bases are TGTGCCAGCAGCTTGGGGACAGGGGGCCCTTATGGCTACACCTTC.

This sequence joins TRBV5-1 and TRBJ2-5; 8 positions agree with TRBD2. J lost 1 base, V lost 0 bases, and 2 bases had no gene match. This CDR3 region has 15 residues. Germline assignment: CDR1 SGHRS and CDR2 YFSETQ. The CDR3 region has the DNA TGCGCCAGCAGCTTGGACGGGACTAGCCAAGAGACCCAGTACTTC. Amino acid sequence: CASSLDGTSQETQYF.

This chain connects TRBV9 to TRBJ1-1; 12 bases are a match to TRBD1. With V trimmed by 4 bases and J by 6 bases, 13 bases remained unmatched. CDR3 length: 17 residues. Germline CDR1 SGDLS, CDR2 YYNGEE. The CDR3 protein is CASSPGTGGARVSEAFF. The DNA of the CDR3 is TGTGCCAGCAGCCCTGGGACAGGGGGCGCACGGGTCTCTGAAGCTTTCTTT.

This sequence joins TRBV5-1 and TRBJ1-1, with D tentatively TRBD1 (5 bases). The germline V gene encodes CDR1 SGHRS and CDR2 YFSETQ. V was trimmed by 1 base and J by 1 base, leaving 8 bases between them. The CDR3 totals 14 residues. The CDR3 DNA follows: TGCGCCAGCAGCTTGACAGGAAGGAACACTGAAGCTTTCTTT. Residues: CASSLTGRNTEAFF.

The chain couples TRBV4-3 to TRBJ2-2, with D possibly matching TRBD1 (5 bases). CDR1 is LGHNA, CDR2 YSLEER, per germline. The V end was cut by 0 bases, the J end by 2 bases, with 13 bases between. The CDR3 totals 17 residues. The CDR3 bases are TGCGCCAGCAGCCAAGATTCAGGGAAGGTAAACACCGGGGAGCTGTTTTTT. Protein product: CASSQDSGKVNTGELFF.

In its sample, this clone was seen a few times. The chain recombines TRBV7-9 with TRBJ2-7; the D gene is possibly TRBD2 (6 bases). The CDR3 is made up of 14 amino acids. The V gene lost 7 bases and the J gene lost 3 bases, with 16 bases spanning the gap. Germline V CDR1 and CDR2: SEHNR, FQNEAQ (reference sequence). Written as DNA, the CDR3 is TGTGCCAGCACCTCGCAGGGACTGGACTACGAGCAGTACTTC. The encoded protein is CASTSQGLDYEQYF.

The CDR3 DNA is TGTGCCAGCAGAGGACTAGCGTCCTACGAGCAGTACTTC. Translating it yields CASRGLASYEQYF. V usage is TRBV6-5 and J usage is TRBJ2-7; 9 nucleotides match TRBD2. The CDR3 length is 13 residues. V gave up 6 bases and J gave up 1 base; unmatched junction bases: 1. The germline gives CDR1 MNHEY, CDR2 SVGAGI.

The chain is built from TRBV6-6 and TRBJ2-1, with D maybe TRBD1 (7 bases). The CDR3 is 12 residues long. The V gene lost 6 bases and the J gene lost 12 bases, with 15 bases spanning the gap. CDR1 is MNHNY and CDR2 is SVGAGI in the germline V gene (reference sequence). CDR3 residues: CASSSGQGGQFF. For the CDR3, the DNA is TGTGCCAGCAGCTCCGGTCAGGGGGGGCAGTTCTTC.

V gene TRBV10-1 combines with J gene TRBJ2-7; D not resolved. Trimming pared 2 bases from V and 7 bases from J, leaving 12 bases between. The length of the CDR3 is 13 residues. Germline-derived CDR1 and CDR2 are WNHNN and SYGVQD (reference sequence). The CDR3 DNA follows: TGCGCCAGCAGTGAGAACGGCCCCCTGGAGCAGTACTTC. Translated, it gives CASSENGPLEQYF.

The rearrangement links TRBV11-3 to TRBJ2-3; 10 bases map to TRBD1. V lost 1 base and J lost 6; bases outside the gene matches: 10. CDR1 and CDR2 (germline): SGHNT, YENEEA. The CDR3 consists of 17 residues. CDR3 sequence: CASSLGSGTGVLDTQYF. CDR3 in DNA: TGTGCCAGCAGCTTAGGCTCCGGGACAGGGGTATTGGATACGCAGTATTTT.

Only one count was recorded for this clone. V usage is TRBV5-1 and J usage is TRBJ1-5, with no clear D. The V end lost 0 bases, the J end lost 0 bases, and 7 bases lay between the germline ends. There are 15 residues in the CDR3. Germline-derived CDR1 and CDR2 are SGHRS and YFSETQ. The chain's CDR3 is CASSLGQFSNQPQHF. As DNA, the CDR3 is TGCGCCAGCAGCTTGGGACAATTTAGCAATCAGCCCCAGCATTTT.

The chain has TRBV6-5 and TRBJ1-2; the D gene is possibly TRBD1 (5 bases). The CDR3 runs 13 residues. The germline V and J ends were trimmed by 6 bases and 4 bases, with 12 bases remaining between them. CDR1 is MNHEY, CDR2 SVGAGI, per germline. Here the CDR3 reads CASSRGTSYGYTF. CDR3 bases: TGTGCCAGCAGCCGCGGGACCTCCTATGGCTACACCTTC.

The chain links TRBV7-2 to TRBJ2-7, with 8 bases lining up with TRBD1. The germline V gene has CDR1 SGHTA and CDR2 FQGNSA. The J segment lost 2 bases and the V segment lost 5 bases, leaving 8 bases of the junction unmatched. This CDR3 spans 15 amino acids. The CDR3 DNA reads TGTGCCAGCAGCCCGGGACAGGCAATTACCTACGAGCAGTACTTC. Protein sequence: CASSPGQAITYEQYF.

A few counts support this clone. The V call is TRBV5-8, the J call TRBJ1-2; D not certain. The germline V gene encodes CDR1 SGHTS and CDR2 YDEGEE. The V end lost 8 bases, the J end lost 6 bases, and 20 bases lay between the germline ends. The CDR3 has 14 residues. Written as DNA, the CDR3 is TGTGCCAGTATCAAGACCCGCATGGGCCATGGCTACACCTTC. Its translation is CASIKTRMGHGYTF.

This chain links TRBV4-1 with TRBJ2-7; no firm D call. Germline values: CDR1 MGHRA, CDR2 YSYEKL. The V and J ends lost 3 bases and 4 bases respectively, with 10 bases between them. This CDR3 has 13 residues. CDR3 amino acids: CASSQEQLYEQYF. CDR3 nucleotides: TGCGCCAGCAGCCAGGAACAGCTGTACGAGCAGTACTTC.